These T cell receptor beta chains were read from a single sample in a study of early T cells in non-severe SARS-CoV-2 infection. TCRdb re-derived calls from the 5' RACE reads in MiXCR, one entry per CDR3 protein. In the table there are 71,000 or so distinct CDR3 sequences, roughly 15% of which are singletons. Sequencing was performed on whole blood. The receptors stem from an adult who was a healthcare worker with PCR-confirmed SARS-CoV-2 infection or an uninfected control (not recorded which). The CDR3 runs from the conserved cysteine through the conserved F or W. Fields, in order: V gene, CDR3 length, J gene, CDR3 protein.

>TRBV28|14|TRBJ1-6
CASRVSGRDSPLHF
>TRBV6-5|19|TRBJ2-3
CASSYSGDGGLAGINTQYF
>TRBV12-3/TRBV12-4|15|TRBJ2-1
CASSPGHGGYNEQFF
>TRBV29-1|15|TRBJ2-5
CSVIGGEARIETQYF
>TRBV10-3|16|TRBJ2-3
CAISAGPEGGTDTQYF
>TRBV5-1|15|TRBJ2-3
CASSFIGYSTDTQYF
>TRBV9|17|TRBJ2-2
CASSAPQTSRDTGELFF
>TRBV7-9|14|TRBJ1-4
CASSNGQGNEKLFF
>TRBV29-1|14|TRBJ1-2
CSVEPLLGSYGYTF
>TRBV30|14|TRBJ2-2
CAWSVGGNTGELFF
>TRBV6-1|14|TRBJ1-4
CASSEQGGFEKLFF
>TRBV11-2|13|TRBJ1-5
CASSFDSNQPQHF
>TRBV7-8|18|TRBJ2-3
CASSLRTSGAPSTDTQYF
>TRBV2|13|TRBJ1-2
CASSEVRNYGYTF
>TRBV3-1|14|TRBJ2-7
CASSQVSGNYEQYF
>TRBV12-5|14|TRBJ2-1
CASGPSTSYDEQFF
>TRBV28|15|TRBJ1-6
CATRDSITYNSPLHF
>TRBV5-1|17|TRBJ1-4
CASSLVGGWKANEKLFF
>TRBV6-1|11|TRBJ2-1
CASSDWIIRRF
>TRBV29-1|11|TRBJ1-2
CSVGQSYGYTF
>TRBV20-1|14|TRBJ2-7
CSAKTGTGVYEQYF
>TRBV5-4|16|TRBJ1-1
CASSLGLRSPNTEAFF
>TRBV2|11|TRBJ2-7
CASQTYYEQYF
>TRBV29-1|13|TRBJ1-5
CSVGGSDNQPQHF
>TRBV29-1|12|TRBJ2-7
CSVERGGGEQYF
>TRBV14|12|TRBJ2-1
CASSPSYNEQFF
>TRBV7-3|18|TRBJ2-1
CASSPQGAGVGPIGGQFF
>TRBV29-1|11|TRBJ1-2
CSGTDNYGYTF
>TRBV19|15|TRBJ1-4
CASRTAGAFNEKLFF
>TRBV6-2/TRBV6-3|11|TRBJ2-3
CASGDTDTQYF
>TRBV29-1|12|TRBJ2-3
CSATQTADTQYF
>TRBV11-2|14|TRBJ1-4
CASSFSQLNEKLFF
>TRBV12-3/TRBV12-4|19|TRBJ2-6
CASSFQGALGPSGANVLTF
>TRBV9|12|TRBJ1-5
CASSRGDQPQHF
>TRBV6-1|15|TRBJ1-1
CASRTGGAWNTEAFF
>TRBV12-5|13|TRBJ1-3
CASSSGLGNTIYF
>TRBV7-9|13|TRBJ1-6
CASSLDGNSPLHF
>TRBV28|15|TRBJ2-5
CASSSPGPYQETQYF
>TRBV29-1|14|TRBJ2-1
CSVVEGQSYNEQFF
>TRBV7-3|14|TRBJ2-6
CASSQPHGANVLTF
>TRBV11-2|14|TRBJ2-7
CASSFGAGSYEQYF
>TRBV13|12|TRBJ2-7
CASSFYRSGQYF
>TRBV5-1|16|TRBJ2-1
CASSSTAGGSYNEQFF
>TRBV20-1|14|TRBJ2-5
CSARDIYYQETQYF
>TRBV6-5|14|TRBJ2-7
CASSRDSLFHEQYF
>TRBV29-1|10|TRBJ1-1
CSAKNTEAFF
>TRBV28|15|TRBJ2-1
CASSLSGGPDNEQFF
>TRBV4-3|16|TRBJ2-1
CASSQGSIGSYNEQFF
>TRBV20-1|15|TRBJ1-5
CSAPPRQGSNQPQHF
>TRBV5-6|14|TRBJ2-4
CASSLQVAKNIQYF
>TRBV3-1|14|TRBJ1-2
CASSQDRGLGGYTF
>TRBV5-1|13|TRBJ2-1
CASSLSTNNEQFF
>TRBV4-3|16|TRBJ2-2
CASSQMDRGRVGELFF
>TRBV4-2|17|TRBJ2-3
CASSLRTSGGNGDTQYF
>TRBV4-3|15|TRBJ1-4
CASSQDLGWGEKLFF
>TRBV7-2|14|TRBJ2-7
CASSLHSSSYEQYF
>TRBV6-2/TRBV6-3|14|TRBJ2-2
CASSATSLTGELFF